Shown below are 28 T cell receptor beta chains from a single sample sequenced in a study of cytomegalovirus exposure and HLA in healthy donors. Researchers ran the PCR with 60 Vbeta and 13 Jbeta primers. Clones were sequenced by immunoSEQ multiplex PCR, and TCRdb holds only the in-frame ones, with some missing. Here the sample spans over 85,000 clones, 80% to 85% being singletons. The sequenced sample consisted of PBMCs. The receptors shown here come from a woman aged 60-75 years in good health and CMV-seropositive.

This clone occurred a few times. This chain joins TRBV19 and TRBJ1-4; TRBD1 matches at 12 bases. J lost 8 bases, V lost 5 bases, and 9 bases had no gene match. Germline CDR1 is LNHDA and CDR2 is SQIVND (reference sequence). The CDR3 runs 16 residues. CDR3 residues: CASSRGTGGLREKLFF. The DNA for the CDR3 is TGTGCCAGTAGTCGCGGGACAGGGGGCTTGCGAGAAAAACTGTTTTTT.

The chain is built from TRBV19 and TRBJ2-5, with TRBD2 matching 14 bases. J lost 5 bases, V lost 3 bases, and 8 bases had no gene match. The germline V gene has CDR1 LNHDA and CDR2 SQIVND (reference sequence). This CDR3 region has 17 residues. The DNA for the CDR3 is TGTGCCAGTAGTATGGGGACTAGCGGGAGTACCGGGGAGACCCAGTACTTC. Encoded protein: CASSMGTSGSTGETQYF.

The CDR3 here is CASSLSGGGVAYEQYF. In DNA form, the CDR3 reads TGCGCCAGCAGCCTGTCCGGTGGGGGGGTGGCCTACGAGCAGTACTTC. J is TRBJ2-7 and V is TRBV4-1, with 7 positions matching TRBD2. V gave up 4 bases and J gave up 2 bases; unmatched junction bases: 11. CDR1 and CDR2 (germline): MGHRA, YSYEKL. The CDR3 spans 16 residues.

The chain employs TRBV5-1 and TRBJ1-1, with D possibly TRBD1 on 5 matching bases. CDR1 SGHRS and CDR2 YFSETQ come from the germline V gene. The CDR3 has 13 residues. Deletions cut 4 bases from V and 10 bases from J, with 17 bases between. CDR3 sequence (DNA): TGCGCCAGCAGCCCGGGGGGGGGATTGGGAGCTTTCTTT. It is translated as CASSPGGGLGAFF.

J is TRBJ2-7 and V is TRBV7-6; D may be TRBD1 (6 bases). CDR1 is SGHVS, CDR2 FNYEAQ, per germline. With 1 base removed from V and 4 bases from J, the gap between germline ends came to 11 bases. The CDR3 has 14 amino acids. The CDR3 region has the DNA TGTGCCAGCAGCTTAGTACAGGGAAGTTACGAGCAGTACTTC. This codes for CASSLVQGSYEQYF.

V and J are TRBV2 and TRBJ2-7; TRBD2 matches at 10 bases. The CDR3 runs to 13 residues. Germline CDR1 SNHLY, CDR2 FYNNEI. With V trimmed by 8 bases and J by 5 bases, 6 bases remained unmatched. The CDR3 is CASPGLADHEQYF. CDR3 nucleotide sequence: TGTGCCAGCCCAGGACTAGCGGACCACGAGCAGTACTTC.

This clone appeared once. The chain is built from TRBV9 and TRBJ2-5; 8 nucleotides line up with TRBD1. Looked up from germline, CDR1 is SGDLS and CDR2 is YYNGEE. J gave up 5 bases and V 4 bases, and 7 bases lay outside the gene matches. This CDR3 is built from 14 residues. This CDR3 is CASSPGGIGETQYF. The CDR3, as DNA: TGTGCCAGCAGCCCAGGGGGCATAGGCGAGACCCAGTACTTC.

The chain recombines TRBV19 with TRBJ2-7; D is perhaps TRBD1 (5 bases). Germline V gene data show CDR1 as LNHDA and CDR2 as SQIVND (reference sequence). Trimming took off 5 bases at V and 1 base at J, with 9 bases between the two ends. The CDR3 extends over 13 amino acids. In nucleotides, the CDR3 is TGTGCCAGTAGTGACAGCCGATCCTACGAGCAGTACTTC. Residues: CASSDSRSYEQYF.

The chain couples TRBV19 to TRBJ2-3; D uncertain. Germline V gene sequence: CDR1 LNHDA, CDR2 SQIVND (reference sequence). The CDR3 has 12 residues. V was pared by 4 bases and J by 6 bases, with 8 bases between. CDR3 nucleotide sequence: TGTGCCAGTAGTACGACTGGGGATACGCAGTATTTT. Translated, it gives CASSTTGDTQYF.

The rearrangement uses TRBV30 and TRBJ2-1; TRBD1 might be the D (5 bases). Germline V gives CDR1 GTSNPN, CDR2 SVGIG (reference sequence). The V and J ends lost 1 base and 7 bases respectively, with 5 bases between them. The CDR3 totals 11 residues. The CDR3 here is CAWSAGNEQFF. CDR3 sequence (DNA): TGTGCCTGGAGTGCAGGGAATGAGCAGTTCTTC.

The chain has TRBV6-5 and TRBJ1-4; D gene unclear. The CDR3 consists of 14 residues. Germline CDR1 is MNHEY and CDR2 is SVGAGI. Trimming stripped 4 bases from V and 3 bases from J, with 9 bases between. The CDR3 reads CASSSGVANEKLFF. CDR3 bases: TGTGCCAGCAGTTCGGGTGTTGCTAATGAAAAACTGTTTTTT.

The chain combines TRBV5-4 with TRBJ1-3; 8 bases agree with TRBD1. The germline V gene has CDR1 SGHNT and CDR2 YYREEE (reference sequence). Trimming removed 4 bases from V and 4 bases from J; junction bases left unmatched: 7. The CDR3 is 15 amino acids. The DNA of the CDR3 is TGTGCCAGCAGCACCCTGACAGGGGAAGGAAACACCATATATTTT. Protein: CASSTLTGEGNTIYF.

The rearrangement joins TRBV27 to TRBJ2-5, with D possibly being TRBD2 (5 bases). Trimming removed 0 bases from V and 1 base from J, with 6 bases in between. The CDR3 loop spans 14 amino acids. CDR1 MNHEY and CDR2 SMNVEV come from the germline V gene (reference sequence). CDR3 residues: CASSLSAAQETQYF. CDR3 DNA: TGTGCCAGCAGTTTATCAGCGGCCCAAGAGACCCAGTACTTC.

The V call is TRBV12-2, the J call TRBJ2-5; TRBD1, the table's D call, lacks a check against the DNA. TRBV12-2 is a pseudogene. The CDR3 runs to 15 residues. CDR3 DNA: TGTGCAAGTCGCCCGGACAGGGATGACTGGGAGACCCAGTACTTC. Amino acids: CASRPDRDDWETQYF.

The chain carries TRBV9 and TRBJ2-3; TRBD1 is a possible D gene (5 bases). Between the trimmed V and J ends, which lost 3 bases and 1 base, there was a span of 12 bases. Germline V gene sequence: CDR1 SGDLS, CDR2 YYNGEE. CDR3 size: 15 residues. The CDR3 DNA sequence: TGTGCCAGCAGCGCACAGCAGGGTGGCACAGATACGCAGTATTTT. This translates into CASSAQQGGTDTQYF.

As for this clone: The germline gene is not matched at one end of the junction; a read error may be the cause. The chain combines TRBV18 with TRBJ1-1, with 8 bases matching TRBD1. The CDR3 totals 16 residues. The germline V gene has CDR1 KGHSH and CDR2 LQKENI. CDR3 bases: TGTGCCAGCTCCCCACAGAACAGGGGGGCCAACACTGAAGCTTTCTTT. It is translated as CASSPQNRGANTEAFF.

On this clone: Compared with germline, one end of the junction differs, possibly owing to a read error. The chain carries TRBV7-9 and TRBJ1-2; D is unresolved. Germline V gene lookup returns CDR1 SEHNR and CDR2 FQNEAQ (reference sequence). The CDR3 loop spans 12 amino acids. CDR3 protein: CSSSFLEYGYTF. As DNA, the CDR3 is TGTTCCAGCAGCTTCCTCGAGTATGGCTACACCTTC.

The chain joins TRBV7-3 to TRBJ2-1; D call uncertain. The CDR3 sequence is 16 residues long. CDR1 is SGHTA, CDR2 FQGTGA, per germline. Trimming took 2 bases from V and 6 from J, leaving 17 bases between them. In DNA form, the CDR3 reads TGTGCCAGCAGCTTATATCCCGGGTCATTATCCAATGAGCAGTTCTTC. Protein sequence: CASSLYPGSLSNEQFF.

The chain links TRBV11-2 to TRBJ2-1; 8 nucleotides agree with TRBD2. Per germline, CDR1 SGHAT and CDR2 FQNNGV. The CDR3 is 13 residues long. The V gene end was trimmed by 5 bases and the J gene end by 5 bases; junction bases not matched to a gene: 2. The CDR3 is CASSRLANNEQFF. The DNA for the CDR3 is TGTGCCAGCAGCCGACTAGCGAACAATGAGCAGTTCTTC.

This clone has just a few counts. This chain joins TRBV30 and TRBJ1-1; 7 positions match TRBD1. V lost 8 bases to trimming and J lost 2 bases; unmatched junction nucleotides: 8. The CDR3 has 13 residues. Germline-derived CDR1 and CDR2 are GTSNPN and SVGIG (reference sequence). The CDR3 is CARGDRFNTEAFF. The CDR3 DNA reads TGTGCCCGCGGGGACAGATTTAACACTGAAGCTTTCTTT. The whole variable domain, remainder taken from reference TRBV30 and TRBJ1-1, is SQTIHQWPATLVQPVGSPLSLECTVEGTSNPNLYWYRQAAGRGLQLLFYSVGIGQISSEVPQNLSASRPQDRQFILSSKKLLLSDSGFYLCARGDRFNTEAFFGQGTRLTVV.

V is TRBV6-1 and J is TRBJ2-7, with 9 bases that match TRBD1. Germline CDR1 and CDR2: MNHNS and SASEGT. Germline trimming cut 6 bases from V and 5 bases from J; bases unmatched to any gene: 8. The CDR3 is 14 residues long. As DNA, the CDR3 is TGTGCCAGCAGGAAGGGACAGGGAAGGAACGAGCAGTACTTC. Protein sequence: CASRKGQGRNEQYF.

Comment on this clone: The germline gene is not matched at one end of the junction; a read error may be the cause. The V gene is TRBV15, the J gene TRBJ1-2; D is perhaps TRBD1 (5 bases). The CDR3 consists of 12 residues. Per the germline V gene, CDR1 is LNHNV and CDR2 is YYDKDF (reference sequence). CDR3 nucleotide sequence: TGTGCCACCAGTACGGGCCTCCGGGACTTACACTTC. This gives the protein CATSTGLRDLHF.

This clone was detected once. The V call is TRBV5-1, the J call TRBJ2-1; the D gene is possibly TRBD2 (6 bases). This CDR3 has 14 residues. V lost 0 bases and J 2 bases, leaving 6 bases between the germline ends. Germline V lookup: CDR1 SGHRS, CDR2 YFSETQ. The CDR3 protein is CASSLGLAYNEQFF. Here the CDR3 DNA reads TGCGCCAGCAGCTTGGGACTAGCCTACAATGAGCAGTTCTTC.

The rearrangement links TRBV4-1 to TRBJ1-2; weak D call: TRBD1 (6 bases). CDR1 and CDR2 (germline): MGHRA, YSYEKL. The CDR3 runs 14 residues. V gave up 5 bases and J gave up 8 bases, with 18 bases separating them. This CDR3 reads CASSSGAYLQGYTF. The CDR3 region has the DNA TGCGCCAGCAGCTCAGGGGCCTACCTGCAGGGCTACACCTTC.

The J gene is TRBJ2-6, the V gene TRBV28; no definite D call. Germline CDR1 and CDR2: MDHEN and SYDVKM. Trimming took 6 bases from V and 0 from J, leaving 12 bases between them. This CDR3 is 16 amino acids long. CDR3 region: CASSQALGSGANVLTF. CDR3 nucleotides: TGTGCCAGCAGCCAGGCATTGGGCTCTGGGGCCAACGTCCTGACTTTC.

Only a few counts were recorded for this clone. CDR3 sequence reads: CASSEGQGKTQYF. In nucleotides, the CDR3 is TGTGCCAGCAGTGAAGGACAGGGAAAGACCCAGTACTTC. The rearrangement links TRBV6-5 to TRBJ2-5, with TRBD1 matching over 8 bases. CDR1 MNHEY and CDR2 SVGAGI come from the germline V gene. V was pared by 5 bases and J by 6 bases, with 5 bases of the junction left unmatched. The CDR3 spans 13 residues.

This chain uses TRBV28 with TRBJ1-5; possible D gene TRBD1, 5 bases. This CDR3 is built from 17 residues. Germline-derived CDR1 and CDR2 are MDHEN and SYDVKM. V was cut by 1 base and J by 1 base, with 14 bases left in between. CDR3 in DNA: TGTGCCAGCAGTTTATTGGGGCCTTTGAAAAGCAATCAGCCCCAGCATTTT. Protein sequence: CASSLLGPLKSNQPQHF.

The count of this clone is one. The chain uses TRBV19 and TRBJ2-1, with 15 bases lining up with TRBD2. Per the germline V gene, CDR1 is LNHDA and CDR2 is SQIVND (reference sequence). The CDR3 has 19 residues. Trimming at V came to 3 bases and at J to 9 bases, leaving 15 bases not matched to a gene. For the CDR3, the DNA is TGTGCCAGTAGTATTGGGGTGGGACTAGCGGGAGGACCCCATACTGAGCAGTTCTTC. As protein: CASSIGVGLAGGPHTEQFF.